This T cell receptor (beta chain) stems from a study of T cell repertoires in cytomegalovirus infection. TCRdb used MiXCR to reprocess the reads, holding one entry per CDR3 protein. Of 95,000 to 150,000 distinct CDR3 sequences detected, over 25% appear once; the ten largest clones hold approximately 50%. CDR3 length: 15 amino acids. Between the trimmed V and J ends, which lost 2 bases and 2 bases, there was a span of 14 bases. Germline loops: CDR1 SGHNT, CDR2 YYREEE (reference sequence). Details on this clonotype: Its target is unknown.

The chain recombines TRBV5-4 with TRBJ2-7; tentative D call: TRBD1 (8 bases). This receptor was taken from a human donor in good health (CMV status not recorded). Some clones in this sample may be carry-over from other donors' samples. This specimen consisted of CD8+ T cells from cultured PBMCs, obtained from culture after CMV antigen stimulation. CDR3 sequence: CASSLDRGGPYEQYF. DNA of the CDR3: TGTGCCAGCAGCTTAGACAGGGGAGGGCCCTACGAGCAGTACTTC. Full variable domain (missing parts from reference TRBV5-4 and TRBJ2-7): ETGVTQSPTHLIKTRGQQVTLRCSSQSGHNTVSWYQQALGQGPQFIFQYYREEENGRGNFPPRFSGLQFPNYSSELNVNALELDDSALYLCASSLDRGGPYEQYFGPGTRLTVT.